This T cell receptor (beta chain) was sequenced in a study of blood T cell repertoires in COVID-19 (dated by TCRdb to 2018 to 2021). Regarding the research as a whole: Samples covering the acute and convalescent phases of COVID-19 were provided by collaborators in the United States, Italy and Spain. The material from the prospective study consisted of cDNA or gDNA derived from T cells, B-cell-depleted T cells, or PBMCs. The dataset comprised deeply sampled blood TCRbeta repertoires from subjects exposed to, actively infected with, or recovered from COVID-19. The repertoires were made available in a free public database intended to serve as a resource for research on the immune response to SARS-CoV-2. The samples were drawn from two sources: the first 160 participants of the ongoing ImmuneRACE study, and 950 to 1,500 subjects contributed by 6 global collaborators. Nearly every sample came with metadata listing a de-identified subject ID, COVID-19 status, age in years and sex. Where available, HLA class I and class II types were taken from metadata supplied by the sample provider and were not determined by assay-based typing. What the authors observed across the whole study: The quantity of clinical and demographic metadata differed by source and by participant and was supplied without curation.

A remark on this clone: Its antigen is unknown. The record has no base qualities; no much larger clone is one base away.

TCRbeta CDR3 regions were amplified from genomic DNA by means of the immunoSEQ Assay, a bias-controlled multiplex PCR. Regarding the original processing steps: The number of nucleated cells in each sample was estimated by amplification of reference gene primers within the assay. To quantify the absolute abundance of each unique TCRbeta CDR3 rearrangement, sequence reads were collapsed and filtered. Productive Simpson clonality was computed per sample as the square root of Simpson's diversity index over productive rearrangements. TCRdb stores this immuneACCESS table with in-frame sequences only. Part of the clones is absent; in the studies checked, under half of the shortfall reflects unresolved V genes, and no reason is known for the rest. For V, J and clone size, that table is used; D and trimming come from the DNA. The sample records 100,000 or so clones, about 80% of which are singletons. Of the sample, 9.5% to 13% falls within the top ten clones.

Collaborating institutions collected whole blood in K2EDTA tubes following their own protocols. Collaborator samples were shipped for TCRbeta analysis as frozen whole blood, isolated PBMCs, or DNA extracted from either sample type. CDR1 and CDR2 (MDHEN, SYDVKM) derive from the germline V gene. Germline trimming amounts to 11 bases on V and 6 bases on J, with 10 as the count of junction bases outside the gene matches. The CDR3 holds 14 amino acids from the cysteine to the phenylalanine. Only CDR3 DNA remains: 42 bases, in frame from the first base. The specimen was peripheral blood. The TCR originated in a woman between 65 and 79 years old with acute or convalescent COVID-19. This sequence uses TRBV28 and TRBJ1-6; TRBD1 matches 7 bases in the middle. This receptor carries the CDR3 CAHGGDRSNSPLHF. The sequenced DNA: TGTGCCCACGGTGGGGACAGATCTAATTCACCCCTCCACTTT.